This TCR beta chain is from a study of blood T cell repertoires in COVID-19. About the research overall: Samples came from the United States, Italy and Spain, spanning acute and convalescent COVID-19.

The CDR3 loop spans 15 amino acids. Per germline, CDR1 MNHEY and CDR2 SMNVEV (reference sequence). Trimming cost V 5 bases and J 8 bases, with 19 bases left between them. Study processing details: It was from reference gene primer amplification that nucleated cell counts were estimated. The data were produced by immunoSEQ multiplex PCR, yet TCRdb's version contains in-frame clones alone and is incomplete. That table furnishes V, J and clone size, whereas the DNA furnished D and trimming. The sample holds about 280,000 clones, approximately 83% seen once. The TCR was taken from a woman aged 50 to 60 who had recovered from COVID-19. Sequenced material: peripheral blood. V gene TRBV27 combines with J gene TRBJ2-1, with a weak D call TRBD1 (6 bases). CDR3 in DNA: TGTGCCAGCAGTACCCGGGACACCGTCTCGGATGAGCAGTTCTTC. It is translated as CASSTRDTVSDEQFF.